This T cell receptor beta chain is drawn from a study of T cells in pancreatic ductal adenocarcinoma. Selected pancreatic ductal adenocarcinoma patients had undergone surgery without neoadjuvant therapy. This clone was detected only once. Its target is not known. Study-wide points: Blood had more productive templates and around 8-fold more unique clonotypes than tumor.

TCRdb's copy holds only in-frame clones and misses some; the assay was immunoSEQ multiplex PCR. The data hold more than 85,000 clones, with over 90% observed a single time. V lost 0 bases, J lost 3 bases, and 3 bases stayed unmatched. CDR1 and CDR2 from the germline V gene are MGHDK and SYGVNS. The CDR3 runs 15 residues. The chain combines TRBV25-1 with TRBJ2-5; 8 positions match TRBD1. The sequencing sample was made of PBMCs. This TCR derives from a human donor with pancreatic ductal adenocarcinoma. The CDR3 DNA sequence: TGTGCCAGCAGTGAATACGGGACAGGAAAAGAGACCCAGTACTTC. Protein sequence: CASSEYGTGKETQYF.